Below are 12 T cell receptor beta chains sequenced from a single sample in a study of blood T cell repertoires in COVID-19. Repertoires were generated with immunoSEQ multiplex PCR, while TCRdb's copy carries only in-frame clones and drops some. The sample holds approximately 210,000 clones, around 82% seen once. Source material: PBMCs or T cells enriched from blood (not recorded which). Source of these receptors: a woman aged 45 to 65 with acute COVID-19.

This clone was detected ten times or more. V usage is TRBV11-3 and J usage is TRBJ1-1, with 8 bases lining up with TRBD1. The V gene's germline CDR1 is SGHNT and CDR2 YENEEA. Unmatched junction bases numbered 6, after V lost 5 bases and J lost 4 bases. The CDR3 runs to 14 residues. The CDR3 region is CASSRTGSTTEAFF. The DNA of the CDR3 is TGTGCCAGCAGCCGGACAGGGAGTACCACTGAAGCTTTCTTT.

The chain employs TRBV19 and TRBJ1-6; TRBD1 aligns across 7 bases. The germline V gene encodes CDR1 LNHDA and CDR2 SQIVND (reference sequence). CDR3 length: 14 residues. V dropped 9 bases and J dropped 9; count of bases not matched to a gene: 11. The CDR3 loop is CASGSGTESSPLHF. The DNA of the CDR3 is TGTGCCAGCGGCTCCGGGACAGAGAGTTCACCCCTCCACTTT. Filled out from reference TRBV19 and TRBJ1-6, the complete variable domain reads DGGITQSPKYLFRKEGQNVTLSCEQNLNHDAMYWYRQDPGQGLRLIYYSQIVNDFQKGDIAEGYSVSREKKESFPLTVTSAQKNPTAFYLCASGSGTESSPLHFGNGTRLTVT.

The genes are TRBV25-1 and TRBJ1-1; TRBD1 matches at 7 bases. CDR1 and CDR2 from the germline V gene are MGHDK and SYGVNS. The CDR3 is made up of 13 amino acids. The trim removed 7 bases at V and 0 bases at J, leaving 2 bases unmatched. The CDR3 nucleotides read TGTGCCAGCAAGGGACAGATGAACACTGAAGCTTTCTTT. As protein: CASKGQMNTEAFF.

DNA of the CDR3: TGCGCCAGCAGCCACCCCGGGACAGCTAAGAAAAATCAGCCCCAGCATTTT. Translating gives CASSHPGTAKKNQPQHF. J is TRBJ1-5 and V is TRBV4-1, with TRBD1 matching over 7 bases. Germline assignment: CDR1 MGHRA and CDR2 YSYEKL. V lost 3 bases to trimming and J lost 4 bases; unmatched junction nucleotides: 12. The CDR3 has 17 amino acids.

The chain employs TRBV14 and TRBJ2-5, with D possibly matching TRBD1 (5 bases). The CDR3 extends over 14 amino acids. V was pared by 3 bases and J by 7 bases, with 15 bases between. Germline values: CDR1 SGHDN, CDR2 FVKESK. The CDR3 region has the DNA TGTGCCAGCAGCCATAGGGGTGAAGGTTGGACCCAGTACTTC. Its translation is CASSHRGEGWTQYF.

V and J are TRBV4-2 and TRBJ2-2; 8 nucleotides agree with TRBD1. The CDR3 extends over 16 amino acids. With V trimmed by 4 bases and J by 1 base, 5 bases remained unmatched. In germline, CDR1 is LGHNA, CDR2 YNFKEQ. Here the CDR3 reads CASSRFGTGNTGELFF. In nucleotides, the CDR3 is TGTGCCAGCAGCCGGTTCGGGACAGGGAACACCGGGGAGCTGTTTTTT.

This clone was observed once. This chain connects TRBV18 to TRBJ1-5; D gene ambiguous. Germline assignment: CDR1 KGHSH and CDR2 LQKENI. The CDR3 loop spans 14 amino acids. Trimming cost V 2 bases and J 5 bases, with 10 bases left between them. The CDR3 protein is CASSPYDGDQPQHF. DNA of the CDR3: TGTGCCAGCTCACCATACGACGGAGATCAGCCCCAGCATTTT.

The chain recombines TRBV6-5 with TRBJ1-2; D is possibly TRBD1 (5 bases). This CDR3 has 13 residues. The V and J ends lost 6 bases and 6 bases respectively, with 14 bases between them. Germline-derived CDR1 and CDR2 are MNHEY and SVGAGI. CDR3: CASSAWGGDGYTF. CDR3 DNA: TGTGCCAGCAGCGCCTGGGGGGGAGATGGCTACACCTTC.

The genes are TRBV19 and TRBJ1-5, with 8 bases aligning to TRBD1. Germline CDR1 is LNHDA and CDR2 is SQIVND (reference sequence). With V trimmed by 5 bases and J by 4 bases, 10 bases remained unmatched. The CDR3 is 16 residues long. Here the CDR3 reads CASSSTGEGFNQPQHF. CDR3 in DNA: TGTGCCAGTAGTTCGACAGGGGAAGGGTTTAATCAGCCCCAGCATTTT.

This clone was found once. At the DNA level, this CDR3 is encoded by other sequences in the same sample as well. J is TRBJ1-5 and V is TRBV5-1, with TRBD1 identical over 11 bases. The V and J ends lost 2 bases and 4 bases, in that order; junction bases with no gene match: 2. The CDR3 sequence is 15 residues long. Germline CDR1 and CDR2: SGHRS and YFSETQ. CDR3 DNA: TGCGCCAGCAGCTTCGGGACAGGGGGAAATCAGCCCCAGCATTTT. It translates to CASSFGTGGNQPQHF.

As regards this clone: The sample has other DNA sequences that encode this CDR3 too. The chain carries TRBV7-9 and TRBJ1-2; 8 nucleotides agree with TRBD1. The CDR3 consists of 14 residues. The V gene's germline CDR1 is SEHNR and CDR2 FQNEAQ (reference sequence). V shed 6 bases, J shed 1 base, and the junction held 4 bases outside the gene matches. DNA for the CDR3: TGTGCCAGCAGTCCCGGACAGGGTAACTATGGCTACACCTTC. The encoded protein is CASSPGQGNYGYTF.

The V and J genes are TRBV25-1 and TRBJ2-5; 10 positions agree with TRBD1. The CDR3 spans 16 residues. Germline assignment: CDR1 MGHDK and CDR2 SYGVNS. J lost 0 bases, V lost 4 bases, and 5 bases had no gene match. Here the CDR3 DNA reads TGTGCCAGCAGTGGAGGGACAGGGGAGTACCAAGAGACCCAGTACTTC. Its translation is CASSGGTGEYQETQYF.